One sample yielded the 27 T cell receptor beta chains listed below, sequenced in a study of blood T cell repertoires in COVID-19. The protocol was immunoSEQ multiplex PCR, while the TCRdb copy is restricted to in-frame clones and leaves out a portion. In the table there are 200,000 to 250,000 clones, around 80% of which are singletons. The material sequenced was peripheral blood. Source of these receptors: a woman older than 75 with active or convalescent COVID-19.

V usage is TRBV4-3 and J usage is TRBJ1-4; no reliable D call. The germline gives CDR1 LGHNA, CDR2 YSLEER. V lost 4 bases and J lost 3, with 12 bases in between. CDR3 length: 15 amino acids. CDR3 nucleotide sequence: TGCGCCAGCAGCCGGGGTGTCGGGGCTAATGAAAAACTGTTTTTT. It encodes CASSRGVGANEKLFF.

This chain links TRBV6-5 with TRBJ2-2, with 7 bases identical to TRBD1. The CDR3 is 16 residues long. The trim removed 2 bases at V and 3 bases at J, leaving 6 bases unmatched. Germline values: CDR1 MNHEY, CDR2 SVGAGI. CDR3 nucleotide sequence: TGTGCCAGCAGTTACGCCAAGACAGGGTACACCGGGGAGCTGTTTTTT. Protein product: CASSYAKTGYTGELFF.

There are a few counts of this clone. The J gene is TRBJ2-2, the V gene TRBV6-5, with a tentative D call TRBD1 (5 bases). Trimming shortened V by 0 bases and J by 6 bases, and 8 bases separated the two germline ends. The CDR3 has 14 residues. Germline V gene data show CDR1 as MNHEY and CDR2 as SVGAGI. CDR3 nucleotides: TGTGCCAGCAGTTACTCCTCAGGGTCCGGGGAGCTGTTTTTT. Amino acids: CASSYSSGSGELFF.

This clone has just a few counts. The sample holds other DNA sequences that translate to the same CDR3. This sequence joins TRBV10-3 and TRBJ2-3; TRBD2 agrees at 9 bases. This CDR3 spans 16 amino acids. Per the germline V gene, CDR1 is ENHRY and CDR2 is SYGVKD. V lost 3 bases and J lost 0; bases outside the gene matches: 4. The CDR3 region is CAISEGLAGSTDTQYF. The CDR3 DNA reads TGTGCCATCAGTGAAGGTCTAGCGGGGAGCACAGATACGCAGTATTTT.

This rearrangement joins TRBV24-1 to TRBJ2-5; TRBD1 agrees at 7 bases. V was pared by 4 bases and J by 0 bases, with 7 bases of the junction left unmatched. Germline V gene sequence: CDR1 KGHDR, CDR2 SFDVKD. The CDR3 is made up of 16 amino acids. CDR3: CATSENRGKNQETQYF. As DNA, the CDR3 is TGTGCCACCAGTGAAAACAGGGGCAAAAACCAAGAGACCCAGTACTTC.

The rearrangement joins TRBV10-3 to TRBJ1-1; 7 nucleotides align to TRBD1. Germline CDR1 is ENHRY and CDR2 is SYGVKD. V lost 0 bases, J lost 1 base, and 2 bases stayed unmatched. The CDR3 sequence is 15 residues long. The CDR3 coding sequence is TGTGCCATCAGTGAGTCTTGGACAGGGAACACTGAAGCTTTCTTT. This encodes CAISESWTGNTEAFF.

The chain has TRBV5-4 and TRBJ2-7; TRBD2 matches 7 bases. This CDR3 has 15 residues. CDR1 is SGHNT, CDR2 YYREEE, per germline (reference sequence). V trimming: 2 bases; J trimming: 2 bases; junction bases outside the gene matches: 7. This CDR3 is CASSFFGGGPYEQYF. The CDR3 nucleotides are TGTGCCAGCAGCTTTTTCGGGGGAGGGCCCTACGAGCAGTACTTC. The variable domain in full, completed from reference TRBV5-4 and TRBJ2-7, reads ETGVTQSPTHLIKTRGQQVTLRCSSQSGHNTVSWYQQALGQGPQFIFQYYREEENGRGNFPPRFSGLQFPNYSSELNVNALELDDSALYLCASSFFGGGPYEQYFGPGTRLTVT.

This clone came up once. The chain is built from TRBV7-5 and TRBJ2-3; the table calls TRBD1, which could not be checked here. TRBV7-5 represents a pseudogene. The CDR3 runs to 17 residues. The CDR3 is CARSLGRSRASTDTQYF. The DNA for the CDR3 is TGTGCCAGAAGCTTAGGGCGATCCAGGGCCAGCACAGATACGCAGTATTTT.

In DNA, the CDR3 is TGTGCCAGCAGTGAGCAGGGTGGCGGGGAGCTGTTTTTT. Protein: CASSEQGGGELFF. J is TRBJ2-2 and V is TRBV6-1, with D perhaps matching TRBD1 (5 bases). V dropped 3 bases and J dropped 7 bases, with 9 bases sitting between them. Germline CDR1 is MNHNS and CDR2 is SASEGT. The CDR3 is 13 residues long.

V and J are TRBV29-1 and TRBJ1-2; D is perhaps TRBD1 (6 bases). The CDR3 extends over 16 amino acids. Germline V gene lookup returns CDR1 SQVTM and CDR2 ANQGSEA. The V end lost 4 bases, the J end lost 7 bases, and 25 bases lay between the germline ends. CDR3 residues: CSVGFPSGGRSAGYTF. CDR3 coding DNA: TGCAGCGTTGGGTTCCCCAGCGGGGGGCGCAGTGCTGGCTACACCTTC.

The chain couples TRBV19 to TRBJ1-4, with a possible D match to TRBD1 (5 bases). V dropped 5 bases and J dropped 0 bases, with 10 bases sitting between them. Germline V gene lookup returns CDR1 LNHDA and CDR2 SQIVND (reference sequence). The CDR3 has 15 amino acids. The CDR3 loop is CASSPWGSTNEKLFF. In nucleotides, the CDR3 is TGTGCCAGTAGTCCGTGGGGCTCAACTAATGAAAAACTGTTTTTT.

V usage is TRBV2 and J usage is TRBJ1-5; maybe TRBD1 (6 bases). The CDR3 extends over 15 amino acids. CDR1 and CDR2 (germline): SNHLY, FYNNEI. Between the trimmed V and J ends, which lost 6 bases and 1 base, there was a span of 13 bases. The chain's CDR3 is CASRLGTISNQPQHF. The CDR3 DNA is TGTGCCAGCAGGCTGGGGACAATCAGCAATCAGCCCCAGCATTTT.

The chain employs TRBV29-1 and TRBJ2-3; 9 positions agree with TRBD2. Looked up from germline, CDR1 is SQVTM and CDR2 is ANQGSEA. The junction had 9 bases not matched to a gene; V was cut back by 5 bases and J by 0 bases. This CDR3 spans 16 amino acids. This chain's CDR3 is CSVPWRGGTSTDTQYF. In nucleotides, the CDR3 is TGCAGCGTTCCTTGGCGGGGGGGTACTAGCACAGATACGCAGTATTTT.

The V call is TRBV5-4, the J call TRBJ1-3; 7 bases line up with TRBD1. The germline gives CDR1 SGHNT, CDR2 YYREEE (reference sequence). This CDR3 contains 15 residues. V was pared by 4 bases and J by 0 bases, with 4 bases of the junction left unmatched. CDR3 region: CASSKGQTSGNTIYF. The DNA of the CDR3 is TGTGCCAGCAGCAAGGGACAGACCTCTGGAAACACCATATATTTT.

In this sample, this clone turned up once. The chain uses TRBV5-1 and TRBJ1-2, with D maybe TRBD1 (6 bases). Trimming took off 0 bases at V and 3 bases at J, with 15 bases between the two ends. The CDR3 contains 16 residues. Germline loops: CDR1 SGHRS, CDR2 YFSETQ. DNA of the CDR3: TGCGCCAGCAGCTTGGGCCTACAGGGTATCGACTATGGCTACACCTTC. Its translation is CASSLGLQGIDYGYTF.

A single count supports this clone. This chain connects TRBV4-2 to TRBJ1-2; D remains unclear. The CDR3 consists of 13 residues. In germline, CDR1 is LGHNA, CDR2 YNFKEQ. Between the trimmed V and J ends, which lost 0 bases and 5 bases, there was a span of 7 bases. The CDR3 loop is CASSQERGYGYTF. For the CDR3, the DNA is TGTGCCAGCAGCCAAGAGCGAGGTTATGGCTACACCTTC.

This clone appeared once. The chain employs TRBV5-1 and TRBJ1-6; D may be TRBD1 (6 bases). The CDR3 consists of 15 residues. Germline loops: CDR1 SGHRS, CDR2 YFSETQ. Trimming took off 1 base at V and 7 bases at J, with 12 bases between the two ends. The CDR3 here is CASSLLGHQNSPLHF. CDR3 coding DNA: TGCGCCAGCAGCTTGTTGGGACACCAAAATTCACCCCTCCACTTT.

This chain links TRBV5-1 with TRBJ1-1; D is ambiguous. Trimming removed 2 bases at V and 0 bases at J, with 11 bases between. The CDR3 has 15 residues. In germline, CDR1 is SGHRS, CDR2 YFSETQ. The CDR3 nucleotides read TGCGCCAGCAGCTTCCGTACAGAGATGAACACTGAAGCTTTCTTT. Its protein is CASSFRTEMNTEAFF.

V usage is TRBV7-2 and J usage is TRBJ2-3, with 8 bases that match TRBD1. Germline CDR1 reads SGHTA; CDR2 reads FQGNSA. The CDR3 has 15 amino acids. V lost 1 base, J lost 1 base, and 1 base stayed unmatched. CDR3 sequence reads: CASSLVGQGTDTQYF. The CDR3 bases are TGTGCCAGCAGCTTAGTGGGACAGGGCACAGATACGCAGTATTTT.

The CDR3 DNA is TGTGCCAGCAGCTTTACAGGGGGGAATGAGCAGTTCTTC. This encodes CASSFTGGNEQFF. The chain employs TRBV7-2 and TRBJ2-1, with 8 bases that match TRBD1. The CDR3 has 13 amino acids. The germline CDR1 and CDR2 sequences are SGHTA and FQGNSA. J was trimmed by 7 bases and V by 3 bases; bases with no gene match: 2.

The chain joins TRBV7-8 to TRBJ2-7, with unresolved D. Trimming cost V 5 bases and J 2 bases, with 7 bases left between them. Germline CDR1 is SGHVS and CDR2 is FQNEAQ. This CDR3 spans 12 amino acids. This CDR3 is CASSLYTYEQYF. CDR3 DNA sequence: TGTGCCAGCAGCCTCTATACCTACGAGCAGTACTTC.

The chain combines TRBV19 with TRBJ2-2, with 12 bases fitting TRBD2. The J segment lost 3 bases and the V segment lost 5 bases, leaving 10 bases of the junction unmatched. The CDR3 totals 18 residues. CDR1 is LNHDA and CDR2 is SQIVND in the germline V gene (reference sequence). CDR3 protein: CASSPLAGGPKDTGELFF. In DNA, the CDR3 is TGTGCCAGTAGTCCTCTAGCGGGAGGGCCTAAGGACACCGGGGAGCTGTTTTTT.

V usage is TRBV7-9 and J usage is TRBJ2-3; TRBD2 matches at 12 bases. The CDR3 contains 19 residues. V trimming: 2 bases; J trimming: 4 bases; junction bases outside the gene matches: 13. Germline loops: CDR1 SEHNR, CDR2 FQNEAQ (reference sequence). In nucleotides, the CDR3 is TGTGCCAGCAGCTTAACGGTACGCCTAGCGGGAGGGCCCCCAGATACGCAGTATTTT. Translated: CASSLTVRLAGGPPDTQYF.

V gene TRBV10-3 combines with J gene TRBJ1-1; maybe TRBD1 (6 bases). From germline, CDR1 is ENHRY and CDR2 SYGVKD. The V end was cut by 3 bases, the J end by 1 base, with 12 bases between. The CDR3 length is 15 residues. CDR3 sequence (DNA): TGTGCCATCAGTGACAGGGGAATAACGAACACTGAAGCTTTCTTT. It codes for CAISDRGITNTEAFF.

The gene calls are TRBV10-1 and TRBJ2-4; TRBD1 is a possible D gene (6 bases). Germline CDR1 reads WNHNN; CDR2 reads SYGVQD (reference sequence). The CDR3 covers 13 residues. The V end lost 5 bases, the J end lost 3 bases, and 8 bases lay between the germline ends. For the CDR3, the DNA is TGCGCCAGCAGTCCCAGGGGCAAAAACATTCAGTACTTC. Encoded protein: CASSPRGKNIQYF.

This rearrangement joins TRBV7-6 to TRBJ1-1; 10 bases align to TRBD1. Germline values: CDR1 SGHVS, CDR2 FNYEAQ. CDR3 length: 16 amino acids. V dropped 2 bases and J dropped 5; count of bases not matched to a gene: 8. CDR3 DNA: TGTGCCAGCAGCTTATTACTGACAGGGGGCGAAACTGAAGCTTTCTTT. Translated: CASSLLLTGGETEAFF. The full variable domain, rest sourced from reference TRBV7-6 and TRBJ1-1, is GAGVSQSPRYKVTKRGQDVALRCDPISGHVSLYWYRQALGQGPEFLTYFNYEAQQDKSGLPNDRFSAERPEGSISTLTIQRTEQRDSAMYRCASSLLLTGGETEAFFGQGTRLTVV.

This sequence joins TRBV5-1 and TRBJ2-3, with TRBD2 matching over 8 bases. Germline V gene sequence: CDR1 SGHRS, CDR2 YFSETQ. The V segment lost 4 bases and the J segment 5 bases; nucleotides outside the gene matches: 9. This CDR3 region has 15 residues. The DNA of the CDR3 is TGCGCCAGCAGCCCCGGGGGGGCCCTTAAAGATACGCAGTATTTT. Its protein product is CASSPGGALKDTQYF.